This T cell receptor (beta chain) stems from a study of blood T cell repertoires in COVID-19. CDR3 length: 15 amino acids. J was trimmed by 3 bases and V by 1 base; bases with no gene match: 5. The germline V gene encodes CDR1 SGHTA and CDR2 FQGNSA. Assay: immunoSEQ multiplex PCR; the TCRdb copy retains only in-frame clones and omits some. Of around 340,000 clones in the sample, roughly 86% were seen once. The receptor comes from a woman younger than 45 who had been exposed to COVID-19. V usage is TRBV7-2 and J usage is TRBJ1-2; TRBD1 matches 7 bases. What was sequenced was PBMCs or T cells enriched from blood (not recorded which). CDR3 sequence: CASSLDQGGYYGYTF. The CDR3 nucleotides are TGTGCCAGCAGCTTAGACCAGGGGGGATACTATGGCTACACCTTC.